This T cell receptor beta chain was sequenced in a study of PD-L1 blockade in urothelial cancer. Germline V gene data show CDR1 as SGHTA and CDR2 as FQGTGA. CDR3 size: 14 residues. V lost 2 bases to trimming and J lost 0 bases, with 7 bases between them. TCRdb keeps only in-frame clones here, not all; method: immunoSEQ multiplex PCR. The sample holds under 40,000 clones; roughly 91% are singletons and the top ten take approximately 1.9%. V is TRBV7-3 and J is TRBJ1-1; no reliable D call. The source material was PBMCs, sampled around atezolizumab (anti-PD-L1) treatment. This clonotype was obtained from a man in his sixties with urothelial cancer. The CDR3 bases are TGTGCCAGCAGCTTAGACACTGTGAACACTGAAGCTTTCTTT. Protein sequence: CASSLDTVNTEAFF.